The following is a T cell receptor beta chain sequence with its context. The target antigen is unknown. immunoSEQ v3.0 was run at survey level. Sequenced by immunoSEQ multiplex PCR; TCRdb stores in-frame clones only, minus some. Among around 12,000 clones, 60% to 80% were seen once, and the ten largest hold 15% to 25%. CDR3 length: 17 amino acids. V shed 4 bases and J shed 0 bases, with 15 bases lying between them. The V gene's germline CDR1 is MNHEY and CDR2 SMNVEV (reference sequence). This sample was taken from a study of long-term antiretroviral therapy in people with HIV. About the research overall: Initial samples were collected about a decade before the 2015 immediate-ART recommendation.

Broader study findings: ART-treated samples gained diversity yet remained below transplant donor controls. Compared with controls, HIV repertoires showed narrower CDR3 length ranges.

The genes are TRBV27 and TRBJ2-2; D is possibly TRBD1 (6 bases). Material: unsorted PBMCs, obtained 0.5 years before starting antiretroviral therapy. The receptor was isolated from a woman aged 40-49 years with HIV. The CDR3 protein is CASSSNRANTNTGELFF. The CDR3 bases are TGTGCCAGCAGTTCGAACAGGGCGAACACGAACACCGGGGAGCTGTTTTTT.